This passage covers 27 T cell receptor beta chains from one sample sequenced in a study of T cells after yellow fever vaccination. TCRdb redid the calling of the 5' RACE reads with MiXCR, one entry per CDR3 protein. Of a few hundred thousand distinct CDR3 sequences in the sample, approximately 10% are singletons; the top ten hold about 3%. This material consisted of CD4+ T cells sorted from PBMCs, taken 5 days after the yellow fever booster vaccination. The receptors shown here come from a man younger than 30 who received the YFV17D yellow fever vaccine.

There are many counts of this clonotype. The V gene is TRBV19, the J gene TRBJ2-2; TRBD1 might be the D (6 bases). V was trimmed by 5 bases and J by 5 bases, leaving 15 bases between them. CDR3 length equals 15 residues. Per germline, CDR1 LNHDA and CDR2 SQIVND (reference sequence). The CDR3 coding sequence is TGTGCCAGTAGTGTGGACAGATTATTTACCGGGGAGCTGTTTTTT. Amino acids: CASSVDRLFTGELFF.

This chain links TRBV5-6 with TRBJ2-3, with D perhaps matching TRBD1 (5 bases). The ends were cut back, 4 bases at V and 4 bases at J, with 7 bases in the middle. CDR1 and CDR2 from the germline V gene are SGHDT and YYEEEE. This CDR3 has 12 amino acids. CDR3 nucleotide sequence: TGTGCCAGCAGCCAGACAGCAGATACGCAGTATTTT. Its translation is CASSQTADTQYF.

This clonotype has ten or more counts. The CDR3 DNA sequence: TGCGCCAGCAGCTTGGATGCAGGGGATAAGCCCCAGCATTTT. Translation gives CASSLDAGDKPQHF. The chain links TRBV5-1 to TRBJ1-5; perhaps TRBD1 as D (6 bases). This CDR3 region has 14 residues. Germline CDR1 reads SGHRS; CDR2 reads YFSETQ. Trimming left V 0 bases short and J 8 bases short, with 12 bases between.

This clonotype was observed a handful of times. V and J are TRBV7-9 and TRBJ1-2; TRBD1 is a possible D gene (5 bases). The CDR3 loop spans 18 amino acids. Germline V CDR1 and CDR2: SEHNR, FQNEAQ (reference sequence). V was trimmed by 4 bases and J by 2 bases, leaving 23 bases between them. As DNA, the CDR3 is TGTGCCAGCAGCTGGCGTAGATCGGCAGGGAGCAACAACTATGGCTACACCTTC. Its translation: CASSWRRSAGSNNYGYTF.

For the CDR3, the DNA is TGTGCCAGCAGTGAATCAGGGGCACGGCGCAATCAGCCCCAGCATTTT. Translated: CASSESGARRNQPQHF. The gene calls are TRBV6-1 and TRBJ1-5; D might be TRBD1 (6 bases). V was shortened by 2 bases and J by 2 bases, with 13 bases between the two germline ends. This CDR3 spans 16 amino acids. Germline loops: CDR1 MNHNS, CDR2 SASEGT.

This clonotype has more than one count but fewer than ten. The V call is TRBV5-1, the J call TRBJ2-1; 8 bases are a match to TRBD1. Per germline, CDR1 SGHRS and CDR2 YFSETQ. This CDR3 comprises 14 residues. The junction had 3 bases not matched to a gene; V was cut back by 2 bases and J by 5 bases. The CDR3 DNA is TGCGCCAGCAGCTTTCAGGGGGCGGACAATGAGCAGTTCTTC. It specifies CASSFQGADNEQFF.

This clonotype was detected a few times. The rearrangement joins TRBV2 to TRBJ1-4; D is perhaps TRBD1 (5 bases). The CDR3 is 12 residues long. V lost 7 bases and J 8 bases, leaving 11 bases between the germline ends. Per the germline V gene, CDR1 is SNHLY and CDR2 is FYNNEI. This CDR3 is CASISSGEKLFF. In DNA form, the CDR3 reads TGTGCCAGCATTAGTTCAGGGGAAAAACTGTTTTTT. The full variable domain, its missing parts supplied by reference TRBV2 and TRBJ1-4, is EPEVTQTPSHQVTQMGQEVILRCVPISNHLYFYWYRQILGQKVEFLVSFYNNEISEKSEIFDDQFSVERPDGSNFTLKIRSTKLEDSAMYFCASISSGEKLFFGSGTQLSVL.

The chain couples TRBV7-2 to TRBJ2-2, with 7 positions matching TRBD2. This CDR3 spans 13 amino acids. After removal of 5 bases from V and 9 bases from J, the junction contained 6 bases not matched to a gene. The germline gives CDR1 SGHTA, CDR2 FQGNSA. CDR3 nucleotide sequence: TGTGCCAGCAGCGCAAGCGGGGTACGGGAGCTGTTTTTT. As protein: CASSASGVRELFF.

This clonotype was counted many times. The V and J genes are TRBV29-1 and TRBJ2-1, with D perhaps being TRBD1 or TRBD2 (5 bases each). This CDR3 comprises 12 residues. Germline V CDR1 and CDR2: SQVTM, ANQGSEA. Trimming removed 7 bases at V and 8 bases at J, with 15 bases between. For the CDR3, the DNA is TGCAGCGCCACGGACTTCAGGGATGAGCAGTTCTTC. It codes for CSATDFRDEQFF.

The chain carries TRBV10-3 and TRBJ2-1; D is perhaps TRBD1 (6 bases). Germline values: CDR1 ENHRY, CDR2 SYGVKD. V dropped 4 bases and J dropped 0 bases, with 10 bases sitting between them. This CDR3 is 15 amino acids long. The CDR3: CAISGQASSYNEQFF. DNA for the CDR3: TGTGCCATCAGTGGACAGGCGAGCTCCTACAATGAGCAGTTCTTC.

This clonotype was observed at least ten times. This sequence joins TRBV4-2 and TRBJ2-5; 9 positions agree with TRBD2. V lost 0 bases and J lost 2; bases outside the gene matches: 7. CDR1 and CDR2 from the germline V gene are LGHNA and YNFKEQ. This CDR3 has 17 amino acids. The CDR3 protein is CASSQDPPAGGQETQYF. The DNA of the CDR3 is TGTGCCAGCAGCCAAGATCCTCCAGCGGGGGGTCAAGAGACCCAGTACTTC.

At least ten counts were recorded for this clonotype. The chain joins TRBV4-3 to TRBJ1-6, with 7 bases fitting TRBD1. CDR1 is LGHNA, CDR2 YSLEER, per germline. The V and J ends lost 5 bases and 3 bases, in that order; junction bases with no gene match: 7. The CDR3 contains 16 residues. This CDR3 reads CASSTRQGHYNSPLHF. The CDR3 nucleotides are TGCGCCAGCAGCACAAGACAGGGCCACTATAATTCACCCCTCCACTTT.

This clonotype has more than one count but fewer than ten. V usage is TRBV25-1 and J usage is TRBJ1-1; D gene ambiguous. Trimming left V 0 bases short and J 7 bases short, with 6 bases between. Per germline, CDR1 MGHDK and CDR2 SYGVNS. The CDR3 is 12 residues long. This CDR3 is CASSEYGGEAFF. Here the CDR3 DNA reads TGTGCCAGCAGTGAATACGGAGGTGAAGCTTTCTTT.

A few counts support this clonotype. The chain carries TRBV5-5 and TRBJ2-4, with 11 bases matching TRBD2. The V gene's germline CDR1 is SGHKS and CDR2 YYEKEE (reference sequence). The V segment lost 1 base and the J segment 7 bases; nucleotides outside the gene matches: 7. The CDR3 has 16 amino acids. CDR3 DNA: TGTGCCAGCAGCTTGATGGTAGCGGGGGGGCATAACATTCAGTACTTC. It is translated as CASSLMVAGGHNIQYF.

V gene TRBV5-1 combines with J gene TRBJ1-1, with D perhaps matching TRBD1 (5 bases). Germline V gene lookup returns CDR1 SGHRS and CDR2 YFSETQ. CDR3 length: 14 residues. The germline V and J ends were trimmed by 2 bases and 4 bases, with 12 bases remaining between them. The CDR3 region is CASSFVTASTEAFF. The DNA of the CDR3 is TGCGCCAGCAGCTTCGTGACAGCGAGCACTGAAGCTTTCTTT.

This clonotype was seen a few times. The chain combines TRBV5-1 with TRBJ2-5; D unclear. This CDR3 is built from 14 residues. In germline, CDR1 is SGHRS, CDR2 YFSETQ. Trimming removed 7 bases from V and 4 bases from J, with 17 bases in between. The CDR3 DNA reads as TGCGCCAGCGGTACCCAAAGCCCCACAGAGACCCAGTACTTC. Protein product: CASGTQSPTETQYF.

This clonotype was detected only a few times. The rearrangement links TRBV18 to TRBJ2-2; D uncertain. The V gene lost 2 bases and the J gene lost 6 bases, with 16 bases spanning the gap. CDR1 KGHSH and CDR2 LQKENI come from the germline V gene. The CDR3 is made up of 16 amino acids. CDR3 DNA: TGTGCCAGCTCACCAGAGGTCGGCACGGCCTCCGGGGAGCTGTTTTTT. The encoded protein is CASSPEVGTASGELFF.

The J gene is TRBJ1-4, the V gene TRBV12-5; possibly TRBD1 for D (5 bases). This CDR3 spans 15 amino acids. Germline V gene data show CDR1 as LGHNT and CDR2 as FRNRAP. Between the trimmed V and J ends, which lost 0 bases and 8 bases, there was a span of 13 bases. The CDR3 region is CASGLVQGAREKLFF. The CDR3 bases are TGTGCTAGTGGTTTGGTACAAGGGGCGAGGGAAAAACTGTTTTTT.

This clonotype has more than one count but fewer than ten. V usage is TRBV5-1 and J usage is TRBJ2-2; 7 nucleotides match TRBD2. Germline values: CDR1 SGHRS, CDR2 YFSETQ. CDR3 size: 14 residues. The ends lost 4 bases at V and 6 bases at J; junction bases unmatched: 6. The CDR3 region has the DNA TGCGCCAGCAGCCCAGCGGGGAGCCCCGGGGAGCTGTTTTTT. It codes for CASSPAGSPGELFF.

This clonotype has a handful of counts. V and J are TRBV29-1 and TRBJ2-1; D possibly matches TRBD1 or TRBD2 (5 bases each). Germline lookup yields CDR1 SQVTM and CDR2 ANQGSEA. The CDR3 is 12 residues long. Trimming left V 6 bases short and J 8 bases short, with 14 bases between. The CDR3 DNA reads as TGCAGCGTGGACTTGGGGGTGTATGAGCAGTTCTTC. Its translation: CSVDLGVYEQFF.

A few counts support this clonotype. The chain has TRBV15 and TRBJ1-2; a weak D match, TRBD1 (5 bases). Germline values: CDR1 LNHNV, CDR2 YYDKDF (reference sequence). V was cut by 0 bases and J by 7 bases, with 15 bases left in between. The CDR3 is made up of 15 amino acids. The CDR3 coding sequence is TGTGCCACCAGCAGAGATAGGCAGGGAGTTGGTGGCTACACCTTC. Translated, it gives CATSRDRQGVGGYTF.

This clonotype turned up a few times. DNA of the CDR3: TGCGCCAGCAGCTTGGGACAGGGAAGTGCCAAAAACATTCAGTACTTC. Protein product: CASSLGQGSAKNIQYF. The V and J genes are TRBV5-1 and TRBJ2-4, with 7 bases matching TRBD1. V shed 0 bases and J 1 base; nucleotides not matched to a gene: 4. Germline values: CDR1 SGHRS, CDR2 YFSETQ. The CDR3 runs 16 residues.

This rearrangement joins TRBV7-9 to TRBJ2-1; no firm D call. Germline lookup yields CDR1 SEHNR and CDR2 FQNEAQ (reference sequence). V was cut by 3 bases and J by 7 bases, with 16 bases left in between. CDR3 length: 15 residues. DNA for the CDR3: TGTGCCAGCAGCTTGGGGTCTGCCCTCGGGAATGAGCAGTTCTTC. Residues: CASSLGSALGNEQFF.

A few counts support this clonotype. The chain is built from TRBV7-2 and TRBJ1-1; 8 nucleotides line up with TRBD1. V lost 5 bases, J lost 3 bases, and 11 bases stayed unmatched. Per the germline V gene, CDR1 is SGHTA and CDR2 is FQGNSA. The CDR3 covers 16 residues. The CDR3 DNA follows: TGTGCCAGCAGCCAGTCAGGGGGCGCGGTGGACACTGAAGCTTTCTTT. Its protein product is CASSQSGGAVDTEAFF. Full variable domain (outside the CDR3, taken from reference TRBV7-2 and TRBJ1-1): GAGVSQSPSNKVTEKGKDVELRCDPISGHTALYWYRQSLGQGLEFLIYFQGNSAPDKSGLPSDRFSAERTGGSVSTLTIQRTQQEDSAVYLCASSQSGGAVDTEAFFGQGTRLTVV.

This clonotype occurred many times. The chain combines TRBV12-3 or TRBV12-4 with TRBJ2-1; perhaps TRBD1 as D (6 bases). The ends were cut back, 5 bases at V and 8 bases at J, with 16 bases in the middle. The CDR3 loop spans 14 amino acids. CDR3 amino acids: CASSPRQVSDEQFF. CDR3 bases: TGTGCCAGCAGTCCAAGACAGGTCAGCGATGAGCAGTTCTTC.

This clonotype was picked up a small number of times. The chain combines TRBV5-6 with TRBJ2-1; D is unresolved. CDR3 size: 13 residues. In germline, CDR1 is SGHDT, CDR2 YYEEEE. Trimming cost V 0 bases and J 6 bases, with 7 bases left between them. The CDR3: CASSLVWGNEQFF. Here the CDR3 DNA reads TGTGCCAGCAGCTTGGTTTGGGGCAATGAGCAGTTCTTC. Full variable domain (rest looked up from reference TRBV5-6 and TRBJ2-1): DAGVTQSPTHLIKTRGQQVTLRCSPKSGHDTVSWYQQALGQGPQFIFQYYEEEERQRGNFPDRFSGHQFPNYSSELNVNALLLGDSALYLCASSLVWGNEQFFGPGTRLTVL.

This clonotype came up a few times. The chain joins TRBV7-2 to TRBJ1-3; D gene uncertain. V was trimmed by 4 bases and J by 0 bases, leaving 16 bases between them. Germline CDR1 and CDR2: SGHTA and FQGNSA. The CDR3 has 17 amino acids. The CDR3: CASSSSGVRSSGNTIYF. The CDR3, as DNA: TGTGCCAGCAGCTCCTCCGGTGTTCGTAGCTCTGGAAACACCATATATTTT.